This passage covers 18 T cell receptor beta chains from one sample sequenced in a study of shared clonotypes between healthy human individuals. Repertoires were generated with immunoSEQ multiplex PCR, while TCRdb's copy carries only in-frame clones and drops some. The repertoire holds fewer than 650,000 clones, with around 78% as singletons. The specimen was PBMCs. Source of these receptors: a middle-aged woman in good health. Some clones in this sample may be carry-over from other donors' samples.

Turning to this clone: This is likely an artifact of a read error, given a far larger clone one base away. The same CDR3 can be traced to other DNA sequences in this sample. The CDR3 region is CASSTAAGGDGELFF. The CDR3 DNA is TGTGCCAGCAGTACGGCAGCCGGAGGTGACGGGGAGCTGTTTTTT. The J gene is TRBJ2-2, the V gene TRBV11-2, with D maybe TRBD2 (5 bases). The CDR3 is 15 residues long. V was shortened by 6 bases and J by 7 bases, with 18 bases between the two germline ends. From germline, CDR1 is SGHAT and CDR2 FQNNGV.

The rearrangement joins TRBV28 to TRBJ2-1; the D is unclear. V lost 3 bases, J lost 8 bases, and 5 bases lay in between. The CDR3 length is 11 residues. The germline V gene encodes CDR1 MDHEN and CDR2 SYDVKM. This CDR3 reads CASSLRDEQFF. In DNA, the CDR3 is TGTGCCAGCAGTTTGCGTGATGAGCAGTTCTTC.

This chain connects TRBV6-8 to TRBJ1-2; no reliable D call. The CDR3 runs to 16 residues. Germline CDR1 MNHGY, CDR2 SAAAGT. V lost 4 bases to trimming and J lost 0 bases, with 15 bases between them. As DNA, the CDR3 is TGTGCCAGCAGTTCCTTAGACACCGTCTCTAACTATGGCTACACCTTC. Translation: CASSSLDTVSNYGYTF.

The table lists this clone with a few counts. The chain uses TRBV30 and TRBJ1-1; D is unresolved. The CDR3 runs 13 residues. V was clipped by 0 bases and J by 7 bases, with 12 bases between them. Germline V CDR1 and CDR2: GTSNPN, SVGIG (reference sequence). The CDR3 here is CAWSVLGFGEAFF. The CDR3 nucleotides read TGTGCCTGGAGTGTACTGGGATTCGGTGAAGCTTTCTTT. Full variable domain (remainder filled in from reference TRBV30 and TRBJ1-1): SQTIHQWPATLVQPVGSPLSLECTVEGTSNPNLYWYRQAAGRGLQLLFYSVGIGQISSEVPQNLSASRPQDRQFILSSKKLLLSDSGFYLCAWSVLGFGEAFFGQGTRLTVV.

This clone is medium-sized within its sample. Other DNA sequences within the sample encode an identical CDR3. J is TRBJ1-1 and V is TRBV30; D call uncertain. Germline V gene data show CDR1 as GTSNPN and CDR2 as SVGIG (reference sequence). The CDR3 has 13 amino acids. Trimming pared 5 bases from V and 0 bases from J, leaving 10 bases between. CDR3 sequence: CAWDWNMNTEAFF. In nucleotides, the CDR3 is TGTGCCTGGGACTGGAACATGAACACTGAAGCTTTCTTT.

The CDR3 nucleotides are TGTGCCAGCTCACCAGAGGAAAGGGTGGCCTCTGGAAACACCATATATTTT. Its protein product is CASSPEERVASGNTIYF. This chain connects TRBV18 to TRBJ1-3; D remains ambiguous. This CDR3 contains 17 residues. Germline loops: CDR1 KGHSH, CDR2 LQKENI. With 2 bases removed from V and 0 bases from J, the gap between germline ends came to 14 bases.

This rearrangement joins TRBV19 to TRBJ2-3; 7 bases are shared with TRBD1. The germline V gene encodes CDR1 LNHDA and CDR2 SQIVND (reference sequence). J was trimmed by 2 bases and V by 7 bases; bases with no gene match: 6. The CDR3 is 14 amino acids. The CDR3 nucleotides are TGTGCCAGTACCACGACAGGGATCACAGATACGCAGTATTTT. Protein sequence: CASTTTGITDTQYF.

This clone was seen a single time. V gene TRBV5-4 combines with J gene TRBJ2-5; D not certain. The V and J ends lost 4 bases and 3 bases respectively, with 13 bases between them. Germline CDR1 reads SGHNT; CDR2 reads YYREEE (reference sequence). There are 14 residues in the CDR3. CDR3 bases: TGTGCCAGCAGCCCGGCCCTGAGAGAAGAGACCCAGTACTTC. It yields the protein CASSPALREETQYF. The whole variable domain, filled in from reference TRBV5-4 and TRBJ2-5, reads ETGVTQSPTHLIKTRGQQVTLRCSSQSGHNTVSWYQQALGQGPQFIFQYYREEENGRGNFPPRFSGLQFPNYSSELNVNALELDDSALYLCASSPALREETQYFGPGTRLLVL.

The CDR3: CAWSPPGYSGRASSTDTQYF. Written as DNA, the CDR3 is TGTGCCTGGAGCCCCCCCGGATATAGCGGGAGGGCTAGTAGCACAGATACGCAGTATTTT. The chain couples TRBV30 to TRBJ2-3, with 11 bases matching TRBD2. The trim removed 3 bases at V and 0 bases at J, leaving 17 bases unmatched. Looked up from germline, CDR1 is GTSNPN and CDR2 is SVGIG (reference sequence). The length of the CDR3 is 20 residues. Using reference TRBV30 and TRBJ2-3 for the parts outside the CDR3, the full variable domain is SQTIHQWPATLVQPVGSPLSLECTVEGTSNPNLYWYRQAAGRGLQLLFYSVGIGQISSEVPQNLSASRPQDRQFILSSKKLLLSDSGFYLCAWSPPGYSGRASSTDTQYFGPGTRLTVL.

The chain uses TRBV30 and TRBJ2-5; D tentatively reads TRBD1 or TRBD2 (5 bases each). The CDR3 contains 14 residues. Trimming stripped 1 base from V and 2 bases from J, with 11 bases between. CDR1 is GTSNPN and CDR2 is SVGIG in the germline V gene (reference sequence). CDR3 residues: CAWSEGTEQETQYF. CDR3 nucleotides: TGTGCCTGGAGTGAAGGGACCGAACAAGAGACCCAGTACTTC.

J is TRBJ1-1 and V is TRBV5-1; TRBD1 is a possible D gene (6 bases). The CDR3 has 15 amino acids. Trimming took 1 base from V and 4 from J, leaving 14 bases between them. From germline, CDR1 is SGHRS and CDR2 YFSETQ. The CDR3 loop reads CASSLLQGGSTEAFF. CDR3 coding DNA: TGCGCCAGCAGCTTGCTACAGGGCGGATCCACTGAAGCTTTCTTT.

The J gene is TRBJ1-5, the V gene TRBV15, with D unresolved. V gave up 2 bases and J gave up 1 base, with 12 bases separating them. Looked up from germline, CDR1 is LNHNV and CDR2 is YYDKDF (reference sequence). This CDR3 region has 16 residues. The CDR3 sequence is CATSRTWVASNQPQHF. The DNA of the CDR3 is TGTGCCACCAGCAGAACCTGGGTCGCCAGCAATCAGCCCCAGCATTTT.

The rearrangement uses TRBV5-4 and TRBJ2-3; D is ambiguous. With 1 base removed from V and 4 bases from J, the gap between germline ends came to 13 bases. The CDR3 sequence is 15 residues long. CDR1 is SGHNT and CDR2 is YYREEE in the germline V gene (reference sequence). The DNA of the CDR3 is TGTGCCAGCAGCTTGAGATTAGGTGGGTCAGATACGCAGTATTTT. Protein: CASSLRLGGSDTQYF.

This chain connects TRBV11-2 to TRBJ2-5; TRBD2 matches 8 bases. This CDR3 comprises 15 residues. CDR1 is SGHAT, CDR2 FQNNGV, per germline. Trimming took 5 bases from V and 1 from J; bases not matched to a gene: 6. CDR3 DNA: TGTGCCAGCAGCCGGGGGGGGCGGACCCAAGAGACCCAGTACTTC. Residues: CASSRGGRTQETQYF.

V and J are TRBV6-1 and TRBJ2-7; a possible D gene is TRBD1 (6 bases). CDR1 MNHNS and CDR2 SASEGT come from the germline V gene. Trimming shortened V by 5 bases and J by 0 bases, and 8 bases separated the two germline ends. The CDR3 is 13 amino acids. For the CDR3, the DNA is TGTGCCAGCAGTAGACAGGACTCCTACGAGCAGTACTTC. Its translation: CASSRQDSYEQYF.

The chain employs TRBV9 and TRBJ2-5; possible D gene TRBD2, 6 bases. Germline V gives CDR1 SGDLS, CDR2 YYNGEE. The CDR3 is 14 amino acids. The germline V and J ends were trimmed by 1 base and 5 bases, with 12 bases remaining between them. CDR3 coding DNA: TGTGCCAGCAGCGTACGGGAGTTACGTGAGACCCAGTACTTC. As protein: CASSVRELRETQYF.

This clone occurred once. The chain recombines TRBV5-5 with TRBJ2-7, with D hard to call. Germline loops: CDR1 SGHKS, CDR2 YYEKEE (reference sequence). The CDR3 sequence is 16 residues long. Deletions cut 4 bases from V and 1 base from J, with 18 bases between. CDR3 DNA sequence: TGTGCCAGCAGCCCACGGACGGTGGTGTCGTCCTACGAGCAGTACTTC. Protein sequence: CASSPRTVVSSYEQYF.

This clone occurred once. The rearrangement joins TRBV14 to TRBJ1-1; 7 nucleotides line up with TRBD1. CDR1 is SGHDN, CDR2 FVKESK, per germline. This CDR3 contains 16 residues. The ends lost 4 bases at V and 4 bases at J; junction bases unmatched: 12. Written as DNA, the CDR3 is TGTGCCAGCAGCCTTCAGGGGGGTCTGGAGGGCACTGAAGCTTTCTTT. Residues: CASSLQGGLEGTEAFF.